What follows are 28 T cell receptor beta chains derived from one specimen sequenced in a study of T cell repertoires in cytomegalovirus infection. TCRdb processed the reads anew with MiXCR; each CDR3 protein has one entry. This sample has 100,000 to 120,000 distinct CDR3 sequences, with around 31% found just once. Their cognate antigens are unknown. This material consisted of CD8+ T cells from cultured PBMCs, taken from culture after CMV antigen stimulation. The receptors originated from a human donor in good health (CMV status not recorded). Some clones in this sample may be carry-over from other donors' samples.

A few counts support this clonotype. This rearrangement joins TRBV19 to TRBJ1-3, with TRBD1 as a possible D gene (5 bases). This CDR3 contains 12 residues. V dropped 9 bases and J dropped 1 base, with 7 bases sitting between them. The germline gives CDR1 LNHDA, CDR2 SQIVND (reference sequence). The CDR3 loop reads CASGGSGNTIYF. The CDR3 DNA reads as TGTGCCAGCGGGGGGTCTGGAAACACCATATATTTT.

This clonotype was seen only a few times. CDR3 in amino acids: CASSGLDRWEVGGNQPQHF. Here the CDR3 DNA reads TGTGCCAGTAGTGGCTTGGACAGGTGGGAGGTAGGTGGCAATCAGCCCCAGCATTTT. The chain has TRBV19 and TRBJ1-5, with 7 bases aligning to TRBD1. Germline lookup yields CDR1 LNHDA and CDR2 SQIVND (reference sequence). The CDR3 has 19 residues. V shed 5 bases, J shed 2 bases, and the junction held 18 bases outside the gene matches.

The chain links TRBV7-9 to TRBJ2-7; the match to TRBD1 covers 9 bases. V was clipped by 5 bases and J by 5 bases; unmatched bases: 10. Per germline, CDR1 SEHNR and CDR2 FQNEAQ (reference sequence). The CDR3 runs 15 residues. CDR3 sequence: CASSLGTGRGNEQYF. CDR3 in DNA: TGTGCCAGCAGCCTCGGGACAGGGAGAGGGAACGAGCAGTACTTC.

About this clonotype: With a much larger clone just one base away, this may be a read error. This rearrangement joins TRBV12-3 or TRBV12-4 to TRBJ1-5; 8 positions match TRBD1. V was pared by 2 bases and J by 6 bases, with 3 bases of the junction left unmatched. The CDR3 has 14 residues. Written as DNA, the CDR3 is TGTGCCAGCAGTTTAATAACAGGGGGTCAGCCCCAGCATTTT. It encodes CASSLITGGQPQHF.

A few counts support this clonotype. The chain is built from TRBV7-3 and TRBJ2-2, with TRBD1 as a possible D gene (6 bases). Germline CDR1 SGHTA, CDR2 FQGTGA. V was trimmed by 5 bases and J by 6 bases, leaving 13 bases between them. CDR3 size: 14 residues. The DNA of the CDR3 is TGTGCCAGCAGCACTAACAGGGATTCCGGGGAGCTGTTTTTT. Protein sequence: CASSTNRDSGELFF. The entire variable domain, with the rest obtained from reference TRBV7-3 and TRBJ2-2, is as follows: GAGVSQTPSNKVTEKGKYVELRCDPISGHTALYWYRQSLGQGPEFLIYFQGTGAADDSGLPNDRFFAVRPEGSVSTLKIQRTERGDSAVYLCASSTNRDSGELFFGEGSRLTVL.

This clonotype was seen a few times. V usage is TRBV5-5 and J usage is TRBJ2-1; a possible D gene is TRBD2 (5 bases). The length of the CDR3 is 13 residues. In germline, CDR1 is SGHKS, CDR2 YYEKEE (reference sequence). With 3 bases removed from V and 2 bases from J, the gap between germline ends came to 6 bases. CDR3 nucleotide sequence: TGTGCCAGCAGCTCCGGGACCTACAATGAGCAGTTCTTC. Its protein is CASSSGTYNEQFF.

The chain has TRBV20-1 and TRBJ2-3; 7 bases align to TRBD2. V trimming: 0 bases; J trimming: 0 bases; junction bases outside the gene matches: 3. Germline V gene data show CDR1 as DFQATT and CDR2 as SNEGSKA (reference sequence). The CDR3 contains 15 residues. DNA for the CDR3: TGCAGTGCTAGAGATCGGGGGGTGAGCACAGATACGCAGTATTTT. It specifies CSARDRGVSTDTQYF.

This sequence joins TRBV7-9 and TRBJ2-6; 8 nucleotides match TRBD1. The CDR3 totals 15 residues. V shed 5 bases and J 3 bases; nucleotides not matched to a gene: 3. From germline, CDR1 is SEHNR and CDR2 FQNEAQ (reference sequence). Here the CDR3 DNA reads TGTGCCAGCAGCCCAGGGGGCCGTGGGGCCAACGTCCTGACTTTC. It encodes CASSPGGRGANVLTF.

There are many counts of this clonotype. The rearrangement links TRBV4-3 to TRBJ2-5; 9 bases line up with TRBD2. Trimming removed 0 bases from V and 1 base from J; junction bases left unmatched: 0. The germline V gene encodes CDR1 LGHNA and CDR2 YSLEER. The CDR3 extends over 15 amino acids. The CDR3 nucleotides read TGCGCCAGCAGCCAAGAGCGGGGGGGCCAAGAGACCCAGTACTTC. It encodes CASSQERGGQETQYF.

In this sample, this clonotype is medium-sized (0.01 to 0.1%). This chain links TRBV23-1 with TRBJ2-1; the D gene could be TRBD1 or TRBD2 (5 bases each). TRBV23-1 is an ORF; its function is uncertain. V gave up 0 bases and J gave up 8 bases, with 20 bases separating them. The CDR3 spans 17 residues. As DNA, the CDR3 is TGCGCCAGCAGTCAATCGAGGGGACGTCGATTTTCATATGAGCAGTTCTTC. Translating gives CASSQSRGRRFSYEQFF.

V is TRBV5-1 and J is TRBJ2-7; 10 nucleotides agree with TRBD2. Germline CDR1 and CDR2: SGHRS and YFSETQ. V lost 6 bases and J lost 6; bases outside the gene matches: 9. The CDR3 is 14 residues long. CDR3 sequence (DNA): TGCGCCAGCACGGGTAGCGGGGGGTTTGGCGAGCAGTACTTC. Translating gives CASTGSGGFGEQYF.

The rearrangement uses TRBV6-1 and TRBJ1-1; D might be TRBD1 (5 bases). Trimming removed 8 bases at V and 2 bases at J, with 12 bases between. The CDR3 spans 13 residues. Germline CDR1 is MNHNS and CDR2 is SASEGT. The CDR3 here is CASVPGPNTEAFF. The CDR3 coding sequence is TGTGCCAGCGTTCCGGGGCCAAACACTGAAGCTTTCTTT.

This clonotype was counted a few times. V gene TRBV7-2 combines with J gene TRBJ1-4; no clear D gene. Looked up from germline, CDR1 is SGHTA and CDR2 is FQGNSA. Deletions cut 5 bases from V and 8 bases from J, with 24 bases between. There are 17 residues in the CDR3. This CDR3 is CASSPSASSAVREKLFF. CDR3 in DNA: TGTGCCAGCAGCCCTAGCGCCTCGAGCGCTGTTAGGGAAAAACTGTTTTTT.

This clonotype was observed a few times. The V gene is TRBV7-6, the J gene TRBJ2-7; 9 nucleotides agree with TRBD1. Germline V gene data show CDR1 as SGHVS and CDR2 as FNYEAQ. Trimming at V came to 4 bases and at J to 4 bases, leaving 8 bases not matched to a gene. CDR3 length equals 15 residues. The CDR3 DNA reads TGTGCCAGCAGCTCCCGGACAGGGGATTGGTACGAGCAGTACTTC. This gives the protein CASSSRTGDWYEQYF.

The CDR3 protein is CASSQDRTSVLEQYF. In DNA, the CDR3 is TGTGCCAGCAGCCAAGATCGGACTAGCGTTCTCGAGCAGTACTTC. J is TRBJ2-7 and V is TRBV3-1, with 9 bases lining up with TRBD2. The CDR3 extends over 15 amino acids. The junction had 6 bases not matched to a gene; V was cut back by 0 bases and J by 6 bases. Per germline, CDR1 LGHDT and CDR2 YNNKEL (reference sequence).

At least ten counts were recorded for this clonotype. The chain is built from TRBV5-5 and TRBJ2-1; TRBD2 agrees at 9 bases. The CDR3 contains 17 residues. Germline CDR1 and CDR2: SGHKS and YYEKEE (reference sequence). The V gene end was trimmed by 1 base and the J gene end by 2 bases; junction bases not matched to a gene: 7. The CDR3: CASSLFGSSGAYNEQFF. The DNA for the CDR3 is TGTGCCAGCAGCTTGTTTGGTTCTAGCGGGGCCTACAATGAGCAGTTCTTC.

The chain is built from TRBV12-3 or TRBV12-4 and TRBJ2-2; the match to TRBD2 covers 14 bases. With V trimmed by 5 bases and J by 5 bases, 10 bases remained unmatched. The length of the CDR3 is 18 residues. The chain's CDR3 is CASSTPGTSGGGTGELFF. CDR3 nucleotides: TGTGCCAGCAGTACCCCCGGGACTAGCGGGGGCGGGACCGGGGAGCTGTTTTTT.

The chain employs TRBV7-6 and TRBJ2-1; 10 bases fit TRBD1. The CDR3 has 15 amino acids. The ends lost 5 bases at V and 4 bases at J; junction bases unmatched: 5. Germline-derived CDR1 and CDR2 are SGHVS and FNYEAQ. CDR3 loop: CASSHWTGGYNEQFF. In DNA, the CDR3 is TGTGCCAGCAGCCACTGGACAGGGGGATACAATGAGCAGTTCTTC.

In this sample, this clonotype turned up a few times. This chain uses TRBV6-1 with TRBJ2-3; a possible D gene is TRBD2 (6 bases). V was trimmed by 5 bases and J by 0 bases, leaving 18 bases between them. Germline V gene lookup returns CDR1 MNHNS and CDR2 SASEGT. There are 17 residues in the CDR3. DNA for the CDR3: TGTGCCAGCAGTCTAATCCCGGTTGGGGGGAGCACAGATACGCAGTATTTT. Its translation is CASSLIPVGGSTDTQYF.

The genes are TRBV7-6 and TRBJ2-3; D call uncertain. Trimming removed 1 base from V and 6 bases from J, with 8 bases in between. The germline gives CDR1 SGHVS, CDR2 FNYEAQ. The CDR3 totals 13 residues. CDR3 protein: CASSLDSGDTQYF. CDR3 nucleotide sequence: TGTGCCAGCAGCTTAGACTCTGGGGATACGCAGTATTTT. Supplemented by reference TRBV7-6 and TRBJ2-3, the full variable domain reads GAGVSQSPRYKVTKRGQDVALRCDPISGHVSLYWYRQALGQGPEFLTYFNYEAQQDKSGLPNDRFSAERPEGSISTLTIQRTEQRDSAMYRCASSLDSGDTQYFGPGTRLTVL.

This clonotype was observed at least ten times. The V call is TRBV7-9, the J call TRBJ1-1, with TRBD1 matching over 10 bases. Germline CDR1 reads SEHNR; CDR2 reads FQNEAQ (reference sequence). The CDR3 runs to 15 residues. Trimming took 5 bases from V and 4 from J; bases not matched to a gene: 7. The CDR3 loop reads CASSQGTGVFTEAFF. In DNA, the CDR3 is TGTGCCAGCAGCCAAGGGACAGGGGTATTCACTGAAGCTTTCTTT.

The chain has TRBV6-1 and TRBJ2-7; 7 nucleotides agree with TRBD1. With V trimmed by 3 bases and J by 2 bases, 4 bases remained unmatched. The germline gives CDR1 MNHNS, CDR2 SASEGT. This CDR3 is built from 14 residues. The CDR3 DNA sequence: TGTGCCAGCAGTGAGGGGGACAGCCCCTACGAGCAGTACTTC. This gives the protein CASSEGDSPYEQYF.

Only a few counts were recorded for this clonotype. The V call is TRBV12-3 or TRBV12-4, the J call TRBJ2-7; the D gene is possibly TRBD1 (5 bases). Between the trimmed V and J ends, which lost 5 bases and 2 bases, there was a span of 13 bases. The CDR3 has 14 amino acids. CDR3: CASSPHGATYEQYF. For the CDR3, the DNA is TGTGCCAGCAGTCCCCATGGGGCCACCTACGAGCAGTACTTC.

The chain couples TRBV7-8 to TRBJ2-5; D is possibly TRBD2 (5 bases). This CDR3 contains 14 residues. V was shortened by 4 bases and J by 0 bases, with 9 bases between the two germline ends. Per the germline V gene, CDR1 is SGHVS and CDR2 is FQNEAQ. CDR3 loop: CASSYGGYQETQYF. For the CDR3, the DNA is TGTGCCAGCAGCTACGGAGGATACCAAGAGACCCAGTACTTC.

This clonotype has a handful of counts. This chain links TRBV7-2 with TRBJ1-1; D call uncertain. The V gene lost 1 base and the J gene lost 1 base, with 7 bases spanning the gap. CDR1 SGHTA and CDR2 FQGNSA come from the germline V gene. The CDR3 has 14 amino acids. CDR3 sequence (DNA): TGTGCCAGCAGCTTAGTAGGACCGAACACTGAAGCTTTCTTT. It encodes CASSLVGPNTEAFF. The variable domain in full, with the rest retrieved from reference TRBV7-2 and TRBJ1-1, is GAGVSQSPSNKVTEKGKDVELRCDPISGHTALYWYRQSLGQGLEFLIYFQGNSAPDKSGLPSDRFSAERTGGSVSTLTIQRTQQEDSAVYLCASSLVGPNTEAFFGQGTRLTVV.

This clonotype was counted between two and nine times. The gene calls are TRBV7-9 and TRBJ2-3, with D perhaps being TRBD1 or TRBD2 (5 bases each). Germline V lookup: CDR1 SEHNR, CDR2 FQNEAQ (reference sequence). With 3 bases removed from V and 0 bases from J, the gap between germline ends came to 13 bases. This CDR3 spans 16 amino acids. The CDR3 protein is CASSFTGTRSTDTQYF. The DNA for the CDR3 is TGTGCCAGCAGCTTCACCGGGACCCGAAGCACAGATACGCAGTATTTT.

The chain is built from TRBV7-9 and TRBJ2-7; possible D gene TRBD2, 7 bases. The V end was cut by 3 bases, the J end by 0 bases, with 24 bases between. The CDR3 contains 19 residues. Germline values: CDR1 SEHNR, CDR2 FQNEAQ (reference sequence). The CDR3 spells CASSLRPAPGGESSYEQYF. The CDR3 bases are TGTGCCAGCAGCTTGAGACCGGCGCCGGGGGGCGAGAGCTCCTACGAGCAGTACTTC. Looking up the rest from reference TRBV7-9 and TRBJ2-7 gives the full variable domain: DTGVSQNPRHKITKRGQNVTFRCDPISEHNRLYWYRQTLGQGPEFLTYFQNEAQLEKSRLLSDRFSAERPKGSFSTLEIQRTEQGDSAMYLCASSLRPAPGGESSYEQYFGPGTRLTVT.

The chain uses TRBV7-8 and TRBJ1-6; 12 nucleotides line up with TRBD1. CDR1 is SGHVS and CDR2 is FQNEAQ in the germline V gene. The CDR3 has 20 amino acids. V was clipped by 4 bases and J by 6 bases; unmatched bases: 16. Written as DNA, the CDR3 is TGTGCCAGCAGCTGGCCGGGACAGGGGGCTGGGTCCTCGCGTAATTCACCCCTCCACTTT. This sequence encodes CASSWPGQGAGSSRNSPLHF. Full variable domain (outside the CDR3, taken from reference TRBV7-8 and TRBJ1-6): GAGVSQSPRYKVAKRGQDVALRCDPISGHVSLFWYQQALGQGPEFLTYFQNEAQLDKSGLPSDRFFAERPEGSVSTLKIQRTQQEDSAVYLCASSWPGQGAGSSRNSPLHFGNGTRLTVT.